This T cell receptor (beta chain) was sequenced for a study of cytomegalovirus exposure and HLA in healthy donors. V was pared by 8 bases and J by 2 bases, with 12 bases between. This CDR3 spans 13 amino acids. The germline V gene encodes CDR1 SGHTA and CDR2 FQGNSA. All donors participated as healthy donors of bone marrow. The PCR had 60 Vbeta and 13 Jbeta primers. Sequenced by immunoSEQ multiplex PCR; TCRdb stores in-frame clones only, minus some. The table includes 130,000 or so clones, 75% to 90% detected once. The sequenced sample was PBMCs. The sequence derives from a man under 40 in good health and CMV-seronegative. V is TRBV7-2 and J is TRBJ1-2, with D possibly being TRBD1 (5 bases). For the CDR3, the DNA is TGTGCCAGCGTTTTGGGGCCGAACTATGGCTACACCTTC. It encodes CASVLGPNYGYTF. The full variable domain, its missing parts supplied by reference TRBV7-2 and TRBJ1-2, is GAGVSQSPSNKVTEKGKDVELRCDPISGHTALYWYRQSLGQGLEFLIYFQGNSAPDKSGLPSDRFSAERTGGSVSTLTIQRTQQEDSAVYLCASVLGPNYGYTFGSGTRLTVV.